This paragraph covers one TCR beta chain sequence. This clone appeared once. This receptor's antigen is unknown. The input lacks base qualities; no much larger clone sits a single base away. The data belong to a study of cytomegalovirus exposure and HLA in healthy donors (dated by TCRdb to about 2017). Broadly, across the study: An earlier analysis of 587 of the donors reported about 250 Gb of sequence data and some 100 million unique TCR beta sequences from 150 million to 200 million T cells. An early release that covered some 640 HLA-typed donors contained 300 to 350 gigabases of sequencing data and about 93 million unique TCR sequences. The genetic ancestry cluster associated with self-reported Caucasian donors included 80% to 90% of the roughly 400 genotyped donors. The study aimed to test whether signatures of past pathogen exposure could be identified by cataloging public T cell receptors. Using immunosequencing, the study profiled T cell repertoires from about 620 subjects and related those repertoires to cytomegalovirus serostatus. In addition to the first cohort of several hundred subjects, a separate validation cohort of 120 different subjects was used. High-throughput TCR immunosequencing, statistical association of individual TCRs with disease status, and machine learning were combined to predict cytomegalovirus infection status. A later analysis re-analyzed previously published TCR beta repertoires from hundreds of donors and added high-resolution HLA genotyping to study TCR occurrence patterns. Rather than drawing on any new phenotypic data, the later analysis identified candidate immune exposures from TCR beta sequences and the way those sequences occurred across donors. In an earlier analysis of 500 to 650 of the donors, high-throughput TCR beta sequencing was used to judge whether each TCR beta V gene segment behaved as functional or pseudogenic. Donor age, sex, ethnicity and CMV serostatus were compiled together with the repertoire data. Genome-wide SNP genotypes for about three fifths of the roughly 670 donors were used in a later genetic analysis, which treated that subset as a discovery cohort. All discovery cohort repertoires had been generated using a single sequencing platform. Both class I and class II loci were covered by HLA typing, at four-digit resolution. The number of donors typed differed by locus, with about 629-630 for A, B, C, DRB1 and DQB1, 522 for DQA1, 600 to 610 for DPA1, and 472 for DPB1. Because of strong linkage in the cohort, four or five DR-DQ haplotypes were treated as single units for association and clustering. Among 300 to 500 genotyped donors of the cohort, an average of approximately 200,000 unique TCR beta nucleotide sequences was sequenced per donor, of which about 20% were non-productive. Study-wide conclusions, independent of this receptor: Cytomegalovirus status was reported to be diagnosed by the classifier with high specificity and sensitivity in both the original and validation cohorts. Across donors, most TCR sequences were observed very rarely, whereas some public TCRs were present in many individuals. It was suggested by the authors that the approach could potentially be generalized to other disease states and immunological phenotypes. Compared with the 666-donor mean, donors in an Asian-associated ancestry cluster had fewer N-insertions in productive TCRs, according to a later genetic analysis. An earlier analysis of approximately 570 of the donors showed that most TCR beta V segments appeared in productive rearrangements either about 90% or about 30% of the time, which broadly matched IMGT annotations. Specific HLA alleles were associated with 15,000 to 20,000 TCR beta sequences at a false discovery rate of 0.05 in a later analysis. Assigning TCR associations to individual alleles was difficult when HLA alleles, especially DR and DQ, strongly co-occurred. Roughly uniform sequencing depth across donors was assumed in presence/absence analyses, although this assumption may not hold. Over 15 rarely observed V segments, including chromosome 9 orphons, were excluded from the earlier analysis of almost 600 of the donors because counts were too low. A further reported finding was that TCR beta sequences accurately predicted the HLA-A and HLA-B alleles for most subjects in the first cohort. A later analysis found that HLA-associated TCR beta chains were more clonally expanded and had lower generation probabilities than equally common non-associated chains. A later analysis found that TCR association rates varied across HLA loci, with DRB1 alleles showing the most associated TCRs and HLA-C alleles the fewest. In a later genetic analysis, a missense DCLRE1C variant was associated with V-gene and J-gene trimming of TCR beta chains, and the association was replicated in an independent cohort. The sequencing pipeline was judged likely to have produced a cluster of highly shared sequence variants as a technical artifact. Only TCR beta chains were sequenced in this cohort, and the absence of alpha or paired-chain data limited detectable features. According to a later analysis, parvovirus B19, influenza, CMV and Epstein-Barr virus appeared linked to several top co-occurrence clusters. Because HLA typing was missing for some donors at each locus, association tests included only the typed subset. According to a later analysis, most CMV-associated TCR beta chains appeared to be HLA-restricted, and the HLA associations seemed to be driven largely by CMV exposure. A total of roughly 160 TCR beta chains were listed by the study as associated with cytomegalovirus. In vitro tests confirmed that three of the cytomegalovirus-associated TCR beta chains recognize cytomegalovirus antigens. For the cohort, immune exposure information was limited to CMV serostatus. Linkage disequilibrium might explain the correlated functional status among segregating V segments, but an unknown experimental factor could not be excluded.

Library preparation employed the immunoSEQ multiplex PCR assay. A mixture of 60 forward primers for TCR Vbeta segments and 13 reverse primers for TCR Jbeta segments was used in the multiplex PCR. The CDR3 region of rearranged TCR beta genes was amplified from genomic DNA by a multiplex PCR assay. Amplified TCR beta libraries were sequenced as 87-base-pair reads on the Illumina HiSeq System. As for how the authors treated the data: In a later analysis, approximately 74 million unique TCR beta chains were counted across the 500 to 850 repertoires, and around 11 million of these chains were shared by at least two donors. To remove PCR and sequencing errors, raw reads were error-corrected and collapsed into unique sequences using a nearest-neighbor algorithm that merged closely related sequences. To assign V, D and J gene segments, CDR3 sequences were aligned to IMGT reference sequences. For a sequence to be retained, a match of at least six nucleotides was required to both a V gene segment and a J gene segment. A rearrangement counted as productive if the CDR3 had no stop codons and remained in frame with V and J, and every other rearrangement counted as non-productive. Following IMGT convention, CDR3 was defined as the stretch from the second conserved V-encoded cysteine to the conserved J-encoded phenylalanine. The earlier analysis of approximately 590 of the donors excluded any sequence lacking an unambiguous match to a single V gene segment. In an earlier analysis of 587 of the donors, V segments were called functional above 56.7% productive rearrangements and were called segregating when the between-donor standard deviation exceeded 5%. A statistical classification framework was developed to diagnose cytomegalovirus status using the catalog of TCR beta chain sequences. In a later analysis, TCR nucleotide sequences were compared against IMGT/GENE-DB human TR gene sequences so that V and J genes could be assigned. In a later analysis, CDR3 sequences and most-parsimonious VDJ recombination scenarios were assigned using the TCRdist pipeline. A later analysis defined each TCR beta chain by its CDR3 amino acid sequence plus V-gene family, and excluded reads lacking a unique V-gene family. A later analysis removed several hundred highly shared, low-generation-probability nucleotide sequences to deal with suspected cross-contamination and a sequencing artifact. For each public chain, a later analysis derived a clonal expansion index from normalized ranks of inferred template counts within each repertoire. In a later analysis, generation probabilities were computed with a VDJ recombination model fitted to out-of-frame rearrangements, and the resulting probabilities were checked against IGoR. A later analysis scored TCR-TCR, TCR-HLA and TCR-CMV co-occurrence with hypergeometric tests, applying a repertoire-size bias correction to TCR pairs. In a later analysis, false discovery rates were estimated by permuting HLA or CMV assignments 20 times. In a later analysis, co-occurring TCRs were grouped using DBSCAN, with TCRdist sequence similarity added in when clustering inside HLA-allele-positive subsets. Co-occurrence clustering excluded repertoires with fewer than 30,000 or more than 120,000 public chains, plus five with anomalous nucleotide sharing. TCRdb limited this immuneACCESS table to in-frame rearrangements with V and J called. A share of clones is missing; checked studies link under half to unresolved V genes, and the rest is unexplained. The DNA was the basis for D and trimming; V, J and clone size are from that table. Here the sample has approximately 120,000 clones; roughly 82% occur a single time. The ten largest clones take up about 13% of the sample.

The cohort was made up of hundreds of healthy bone marrow donors. Cohort members were all nominally healthy when sampled, although unrecorded immune exposures were likely present. The donor was CMV seropositive and was included in the group of around 300 seropositive cohort members. A peripheral blood sample was collected from each donor, and TCR beta sequencing was performed on peripheral blood mononuclear cells. The Qiagen DNeasy Blood Extraction Kit was used to extract genomic DNA from the blood cell samples. The receptor was isolated from a woman in her sixties in good health and CMV-seropositive. Sequenced: PBMCs.

CDR3 region: CASSGQGLVGETQYF. The nucleotide sequence is given as TGTGCCAGCAGCGGGCAGGGACTAGTTGGAGAGACCCAGTACTTC. The V and J segments used are TRBV7-3 and TRBJ2-5; the junction holds 8 bases that match TRBD2. Counted from cysteine to phenylalanine, this CDR3 has 15 amino acids. Only the CDR3 region is kept as DNA, spanning 45 bases read in frame from base 1. V has 5 bases trimmed and J has 4 bases trimmed; junction bases matching no gene number 9. CDR1 and CDR2 (SGHTA, FQGTGA) derive from the germline V gene. With the portions outside the CDR3 filled from the reference TRBV7-3 and TRBJ2-5 genes, the complete variable region becomes GAGVSQTPSNKVTEKGKYVELRCDPISGHTALYWYRQSLGQGPEFLIYFQGTGAADDSGLPNDRFFAVRPEGSVSTLKIQRTERGDSAVYLCASSGQGLVGETQYFGPGTRLLVL.